Following are 22 T cell receptor beta chains from one sample sequenced in a study of blood T cells in healthy people across ages. A J-beta primer mix and a sample-barcoded 5' primer were used in a second PCR of roughly 6 to 12 cycles. Each CDR3 protein is one row after TCRdb ran MiXCR on the 5' RACE reads. The data contain some 1,500,000 distinct CDR3 sequences, 42% of them singletons. The sequenced sample consisted of blood. Receptors originate from a young woman in good health.

The chain uses TRBV7-9 and TRBJ1-3; D call uncertain. Per germline, CDR1 SEHNR and CDR2 FQNEAQ (reference sequence). The germline V and J ends were trimmed by 7 bases and 0 bases, with 13 bases remaining between them. This CDR3 spans 15 amino acids. The chain's CDR3 is CASTRNGVSGNTIYF. In DNA form, the CDR3 reads TGTGCCAGCACCCGAAACGGGGTCTCTGGAAACACCATATATTTT.

V is TRBV24-1 and J is TRBJ2-7; 14 bases align to TRBD2. The germline CDR1 and CDR2 sequences are KGHDR and SFDVKD. J gave up 7 bases and V 4 bases, and 11 bases lay outside the gene matches. This CDR3 region has 17 residues. The DNA for the CDR3 is TGTGCCACCAGTGACCCACATGGGACTAGCGGGAGCTATGAGCAGTACTTC. Protein product: CATSDPHGTSGSYEQYF.

The rearrangement links TRBV6-5 to TRBJ1-1; D gene ambiguous. Germline CDR1 MNHEY, CDR2 SVGAGI. This CDR3 contains 15 residues. Trimming shortened V by 4 bases and J by 1 base, and 13 bases separated the two germline ends. CDR3 nucleotide sequence: TGTGCCAGCAGTTGGAGTCGCGGGCCGAACACTGAAGCTTTCTTT. Protein product: CASSWSRGPNTEAFF.

The genes are TRBV3-1 and TRBJ1-1; possibly TRBD1 for D (6 bases). The CDR3 is made up of 14 amino acids. With 5 bases removed from V and 1 base from J, the gap between germline ends came to 11 bases. The germline V gene encodes CDR1 LGHDT and CDR2 YNNKEL (reference sequence). CDR3 sequence (DNA): TGTGCCAGCAGCTCGGGACACAAGAACACTGAAGCTTTCTTT. It yields the protein CASSSGHKNTEAFF.

This clonotype was found a few times. This chain links TRBV5-6 with TRBJ1-5, with TRBD1 identical over 7 bases. The CDR3 consists of 16 residues. Per germline, CDR1 SGHDT and CDR2 YYEEEE. The junction had 11 bases not matched to a gene; V was cut back by 4 bases and J by 4 bases. CDR3 residues: CASSPFRQGGNQPQHF. Here the CDR3 DNA reads TGTGCCAGCAGCCCATTCCGACAGGGCGGGAATCAGCCCCAGCATTTT.

The V call is TRBV5-8, the J call TRBJ2-7; 12 nucleotides agree with TRBD2. J lost 2 bases, V lost 1 base, and 7 bases had no gene match. The CDR3 contains 17 residues. Germline V gene sequence: CDR1 SGHTS, CDR2 YDEGEE. The CDR3 protein is CASSLMSLAGGPYEQYF. CDR3 bases: TGTGCCAGCAGCTTGATGAGCCTAGCGGGGGGGCCCTACGAGCAGTACTTC.

The rearrangement joins TRBV7-9 to TRBJ1-5; D not certain. The germline V and J ends were trimmed by 3 bases and 0 bases, with 6 bases remaining between them. This CDR3 spans 14 amino acids. Germline V CDR1 and CDR2: SEHNR, FQNEAQ (reference sequence). The CDR3 DNA reads TGTGCCAGCAGCTTCATAGGTAGCAATCAGCCCCAGCATTTT. Its protein is CASSFIGSNQPQHF.

Worth noting for this clonotype: This may come from a read error, since a much larger clone is one base off. The CDR3 DNA is TGTGCCACCAGCAGACAGGCAGGGGTCTACACAGATACGCAGTATTTT. Amino acid sequence: CATSRQAGVYTDTQYF. The gene calls are TRBV15 and TRBJ2-3, with D perhaps TRBD1 (6 bases). Germline values: CDR1 LNHNV, CDR2 YYDKDF (reference sequence). The length of the CDR3 is 16 residues. Trimming stripped 2 bases from V and 2 bases from J, with 14 bases between. The full variable domain, its missing parts supplied by reference TRBV15 and TRBJ2-3, is DAMVIQNPRYQVTQFGKPVTLSCSQTLNHNVMYWYQQKSSQAPKLLFHYYDKDFNNEADTPDNFQSRRPNTSFCFLDIRSPGLGDTAMYLCATSRQAGVYTDTQYFGPGTRLTVL.

The chain is built from TRBV6-2 or TRBV6-3 and TRBJ1-1, with 8 bases aligning to TRBD1. The CDR3 runs to 15 residues. Germline lookup yields CDR1 MNHEY and CDR2 SVGEGT. V lost 2 bases to trimming and J lost 5 bases; unmatched junction nucleotides: 7. The CDR3 sequence is CASSYPTGVRTEAFF. In DNA, the CDR3 is TGTGCCAGCAGTTACCCGACAGGGGTGAGAACTGAAGCTTTCTTT.

The chain employs TRBV6-1 and TRBJ2-3; D unclear. The germline CDR1 and CDR2 sequences are MNHNS and SASEGT. The CDR3 sequence is 11 residues long. V shed 8 bases and J shed 6 bases, with 9 bases lying between them. The CDR3 protein is CASGIRDTQYF. As DNA, the CDR3 is TGTGCCAGCGGAATACGGGATACGCAGTATTTT.

The chain employs TRBV7-8 and TRBJ2-2; TRBD2 agrees at 9 bases. V gave up 4 bases and J gave up 5 bases; unmatched junction bases: 8. This CDR3 region has 16 residues. CDR1 is SGHVS, CDR2 FQNEAQ, per germline. The CDR3 nucleotides are TGTGCCAGCAGCTCCTGGACTAGCGCGGGGACCGGGGAGCTGTTTTTT. This codes for CASSSWTSAGTGELFF. Full variable domain (missing parts from reference TRBV7-8 and TRBJ2-2): GAGVSQSPRYKVAKRGQDVALRCDPISGHVSLFWYQQALGQGPEFLTYFQNEAQLDKSGLPSDRFFAERPEGSVSTLKIQRTQQEDSAVYLCASSSWTSAGTGELFFGEGSRLTVL.

A remark on this clonotype: An end of the junction does not agree with germline; a read error may underlie this. The V gene is TRBV27, the J gene TRBJ2-5; D call uncertain. Per germline, CDR1 MNHEY and CDR2 SMNVEV (reference sequence). This CDR3 is 12 amino acids long. For the CDR3, the DNA is TGTGTCAGCAGTTTATTGGGAGAGACCCAGTACTTC. It encodes CVSSLLGETQYF.

This clonotype has a handful of counts. The V call is TRBV5-1, the J call TRBJ2-7; TRBD2 aligns across 7 bases. Trimming cost V 5 bases and J 1 base; bases outside gene matches: 6. The CDR3 runs 14 residues. CDR1 is SGHRS and CDR2 is YFSETQ in the germline V gene. The CDR3 is CASSVLAASYEQYF. DNA of the CDR3: TGCGCCAGCAGTGTTCTAGCGGCTTCCTACGAGCAGTACTTC.

The V gene is TRBV30, the J gene TRBJ2-3; D perhaps matches TRBD1 (6 bases). The CDR3 has 16 residues. V shed 5 bases and J shed 4 bases, with 22 bases lying between them. Germline CDR1 is GTSNPN and CDR2 is SVGIG (reference sequence). Here the CDR3 DNA reads TGTGCCTGGTGGCAGTTGGGGGCGTTTTCCCCAGATACGCAGTATTTT. It codes for CAWWQLGAFSPDTQYF.

This rearrangement joins TRBV7-9 to TRBJ1-1; D ambiguous. The CDR3 consists of 15 residues. V was clipped by 4 bases and J by 3 bases, with 15 bases between them. Germline V CDR1 and CDR2: SEHNR, FQNEAQ (reference sequence). DNA for the CDR3: TGTGCCAGCAGCTCAAGGAGGCGGGTGGACACTGAAGCTTTCTTT. Translating it yields CASSSRRRVDTEAFF. Complete variable domain (other parts from reference TRBV7-9 and TRBJ1-1): DTGVSQNPRHKITKRGQNVTFRCDPISEHNRLYWYRQTLGQGPEFLTYFQNEAQLEKSRLLSDRFSAERPKGSFSTLEIQRTEQGDSAMYLCASSSRRRVDTEAFFGQGTRLTVV.

The V call is TRBV20-1, the J call TRBJ2-7; TRBD1 might be the D (8 bases). Germline CDR1 is DFQATT and CDR2 is SNEGSKA (reference sequence). V was clipped by 6 bases and J by 0 bases, with 15 bases between them. This CDR3 is built from 14 residues. The CDR3 protein is CSASGTGYSYEQYF. CDR3 sequence (DNA): TGCAGTGCAAGCGGGACAGGATACTCCTACGAGCAGTACTTC.

This clonotype came up a few times. This chain joins TRBV28 and TRBJ2-2, with D hard to call. Germline lookup yields CDR1 MDHEN and CDR2 SYDVKM. Trimming took 1 base from V and 4 from J, leaving 10 bases between them. The CDR3 is 15 residues long. This CDR3 is CASSLFRLGTGELFF. The DNA of the CDR3 is TGTGCCAGCAGTTTATTCAGGCTTGGCACCGGGGAGCTGTTTTTT.

About this clonotype: One junction end does not reproduce the germline sequence, and a read error may be involved. V usage is TRBV20-1 and J usage is TRBJ2-1; the D gene is possibly TRBD2 (6 bases). Germline values: CDR1 DFQATT, CDR2 SNEGSKA (reference sequence). CDR3 length equals 15 residues. The CDR3 is CGARDRVGGPNEQFF. The CDR3 DNA reads TGCGGTGCTAGAGATCGGGTCGGGGGACCTAATGAGCAGTTCTTC.

The chain joins TRBV12-3 or TRBV12-4 to TRBJ2-3, with 8 bases fitting TRBD2. V lost 5 bases to trimming and J lost 1 base; unmatched junction nucleotides: 2. The CDR3 extends over 14 amino acids. The CDR3 DNA reads TGTGCCAGCAGTCGGACTAGCCGCACAGATACGCAGTATTTT. Translated: CASSRTSRTDTQYF.

The chain employs TRBV29-1 and TRBJ2-2, with 8 nucleotides matching TRBD1. CDR3 length: 14 amino acids. Looked up from germline, CDR1 is SQVTM and CDR2 is ANQGSEA. Trimming cost V 3 bases and J 4 bases; bases outside gene matches: 4. The CDR3 loop is CSVEKQGGTGELFF. DNA for the CDR3: TGCAGCGTTGAGAAACAGGGGGGCACCGGGGAGCTGTTTTTT.

The chain recombines TRBV6-4 with TRBJ2-7, with TRBD2 identical over 7 bases. The length of the CDR3 is 15 residues. CDR1 MRHNA and CDR2 SNTAGT come from the germline V gene. V dropped 5 bases and J dropped 3; count of bases not matched to a gene: 10. The DNA for the CDR3 is TGTGCCAGCAGTCCCACCGCGACTAGCATCTACGAGCAGTACTTC. Its translation is CASSPTATSIYEQYF.

The genes are TRBV27 and TRBJ2-3; 11 positions match TRBD1. This CDR3 comprises 17 residues. Losses at the gene ends were 2 bases for V and 8 bases for J; bases not matched to a gene: 12. The germline V gene has CDR1 MNHEY and CDR2 SMNVEV (reference sequence). CDR3 sequence reads: CASSLRPDRGRSGTQYF. In nucleotides, the CDR3 is TGTGCCAGCAGTTTAAGACCGGACAGGGGGCGGTCAGGTACGCAGTATTTT.